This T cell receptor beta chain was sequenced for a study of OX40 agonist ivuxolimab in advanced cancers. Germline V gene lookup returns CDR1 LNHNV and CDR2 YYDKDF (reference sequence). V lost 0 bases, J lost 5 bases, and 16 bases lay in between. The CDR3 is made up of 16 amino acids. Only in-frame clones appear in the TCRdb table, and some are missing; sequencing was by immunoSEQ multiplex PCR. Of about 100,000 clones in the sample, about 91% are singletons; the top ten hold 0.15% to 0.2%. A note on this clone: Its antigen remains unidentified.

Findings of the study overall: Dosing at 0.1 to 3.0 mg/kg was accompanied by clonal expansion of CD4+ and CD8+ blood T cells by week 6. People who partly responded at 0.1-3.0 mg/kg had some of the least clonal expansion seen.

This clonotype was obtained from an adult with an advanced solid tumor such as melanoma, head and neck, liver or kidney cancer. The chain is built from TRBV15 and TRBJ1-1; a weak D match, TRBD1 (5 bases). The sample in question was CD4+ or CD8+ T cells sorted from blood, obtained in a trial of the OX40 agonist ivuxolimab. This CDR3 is CATSRDYRGGWTEAFF. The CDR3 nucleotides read TGTGCCACCAGCAGAGATTATAGGGGCGGATGGACTGAAGCTTTCTTT.